The 23 T cell receptor beta chains below come from one sample, sequenced in a study of cytomegalovirus exposure and HLA in healthy donors. Vbeta (60) and Jbeta (13) primers were used in the PCR. Clones were sequenced by immunoSEQ multiplex PCR, and TCRdb holds only the in-frame ones, with some missing. The data show 150,000 to 200,000 clones, with about 63% seen just once and about 2.5% held by the top ten. Sequenced sample: PBMCs. The source is a woman in her thirties or forties in good health and CMV-seropositive.

The table lists this clone with a few counts. This chain links TRBV5-1 with TRBJ2-3; TRBD2 aligns across 11 bases. This CDR3 is 14 amino acids long. Germline V gene lookup returns CDR1 SGHRS and CDR2 YFSETQ. After removal of 2 bases from V and 6 bases from J, the junction contained 2 bases not matched to a gene. The CDR3 protein is CASSFSGREDTQYF. The CDR3, as DNA: TGCGCCAGCAGCTTTAGCGGGAGGGAGGATACGCAGTATTTT. The full variable domain, in which reference TRBV5-1 and TRBJ2-3 provide the parts outside the CDR3, is KAGVTQTPRYLIKTRGQQVTLSCSPISGHRSVSWYQQTPGQGLQFLFEYFSETQRNKGNFPGRFSGRQFSNSRSEMNVSTLELGDSALYLCASSFSGREDTQYFGPGTRLTVL.

The genes are TRBV19 and TRBJ1-3, with no clear D. The CDR3 is 19 amino acids. Germline CDR1 reads LNHDA; CDR2 reads SQIVND (reference sequence). V gave up 0 bases and J gave up 3 bases, with 21 bases separating them. The CDR3 region has the DNA TGTGCCAGTAGTATAGATGTTCGAGCGGCGGATAGTTTTGGAAACACCATATATTTT. This gives the protein CASSIDVRAADSFGNTIYF.

The chain is built from TRBV5-5 and TRBJ1-1, with 7 positions matching TRBD1. Germline V CDR1 and CDR2: SGHKS, YYEKEE (reference sequence). The junction had 8 bases not matched to a gene; V was cut back by 4 bases and J by 5 bases. There are 14 residues in the CDR3. The CDR3 region has the DNA TGTGCCAGCAGCCTGCAGGGGGGAAGTACTGAAGCTTTCTTT. This codes for CASSLQGGSTEAFF. The full variable domain, with the rest looked up from reference TRBV5-5 and TRBJ1-1, is DAGVTQSPTHLIKTRGQQVTLRCSPISGHKSVSWYQQVLGQGPQFIFQYYEKEERGRGNFPDRFSARQFPNYSSELNVNALLLGDSALYLCASSLQGGSTEAFFGQGTRLTVV.

The chain has TRBV27 and TRBJ1-4; weak D call: TRBD1 (5 bases). This CDR3 has 20 residues. V was cut by 2 bases and J by 3 bases, with 25 bases left in between. Germline CDR1 MNHEY, CDR2 SMNVEV (reference sequence). CDR3 nucleotides: TGTGCCAGCAGTTTAGACAAGGACCCCCGGGGGTTGGAAGCTAATGAAAAACTGTTTTTT. Amino acid sequence: CASSLDKDPRGLEANEKLFF.

The chain carries TRBV18 and TRBJ2-7, with D perhaps TRBD2 (6 bases). This CDR3 region has 15 residues. V shed 3 bases and J shed 0 bases, with 12 bases lying between them. Germline V lookup: CDR1 KGHSH, CDR2 LQKENI. CDR3 nucleotide sequence: TGTGCCAGCTCACCGGGGGGAGAGGTCTCCTACGAGCAGTACTTC. It codes for CASSPGGEVSYEQYF.

The chain links TRBV9 to TRBJ2-3; the D gene is possibly TRBD2 (5 bases). The germline V gene has CDR1 SGDLS and CDR2 YYNGEE. Trimming took 0 bases from V and 3 from J, leaving 11 bases between them. The CDR3 spans 15 residues. The CDR3: CASSVGGSQTDTQYF. The CDR3 DNA reads TGTGCCAGCAGCGTAGGAGGGAGTCAGACAGATACGCAGTATTTT. The full variable domain, with the rest looked up from reference TRBV9 and TRBJ2-3, is DSGVTQTPKHLITATGQRVTLRCSPRSGDLSVYWYQQSLDQGLQFLIQYYNGEERAKGNILERFSAQQFPDLHSELNLSSLELGDSALYFCASSVGGSQTDTQYFGPGTRLTVL.

J is TRBJ1-4 and V is TRBV7-9; 8 nucleotides line up with TRBD1. With V trimmed by 5 bases and J by 8 bases, 4 bases remained unmatched. Germline values: CDR1 SEHNR, CDR2 FQNEAQ (reference sequence). This CDR3 is built from 13 residues. CDR3: CASSLTGDEKLFF. The CDR3 nucleotides read TGTGCCAGCAGCCTGACAGGGGACGAAAAACTGTTTTTT.

V and J are TRBV6-5 and TRBJ1-2; 7 bases line up with TRBD1. Trimming took 6 bases from V and 1 from J; bases not matched to a gene: 5. CDR1 is MNHEY, CDR2 SVGAGI, per germline. The CDR3 loop spans 14 amino acids. Here the CDR3 DNA reads TGTGCCAGCAGCCGACAGGGCGATAACTATGGCTACACCTTC. Amino acid sequence: CASSRQGDNYGYTF.

This clone was seen a few times. V is TRBV7-9 and J is TRBJ2-7; 7 bases align to TRBD1. CDR3 length equals 13 residues. CDR1 and CDR2 from the germline V gene are SEHNR and FQNEAQ (reference sequence). The ends lost 3 bases at V and 3 bases at J; junction bases unmatched: 2. The CDR3 nucleotides are TGTGCCAGCAGCTTCGGACAGGTCTACGAGCAGTACTTC. Amino acid sequence: CASSFGQVYEQYF.

This clone appeared a few times. This sequence joins TRBV10-3 and TRBJ1-1, with D possibly matching TRBD1 (6 bases). V was shortened by 3 bases and J by 5 bases, with 16 bases between the two germline ends. Per the germline V gene, CDR1 is ENHRY and CDR2 is SYGVKD. The CDR3 runs to 15 residues. The CDR3 loop reads CAISELQGLGTEAFF. In DNA, the CDR3 is TGTGCCATCAGTGAACTACAGGGTCTTGGGACTGAAGCTTTCTTT.

This clone has a handful of counts. The chain carries TRBV19 and TRBJ2-1; tentative D call: TRBD2 (6 bases). The V end was cut by 3 bases, the J end by 2 bases, with 11 bases between. The germline V gene has CDR1 LNHDA and CDR2 SQIVND (reference sequence). CDR3 length: 15 residues. CDR3 loop: CASSIGSFPYNEQFF. CDR3 coding DNA: TGTGCCAGTAGTATCGGGAGTTTTCCCTACAATGAGCAGTTCTTC.

The rearrangement joins TRBV19 to TRBJ1-5; D is unclear. Deletions cut 4 bases from V and 3 bases from J, with 22 bases between. The germline V gene has CDR1 LNHDA and CDR2 SQIVND (reference sequence). The CDR3 covers 18 residues. CDR3 amino acids: CASSTLRLAGGDNQPQHF. As DNA, the CDR3 is TGTGCCAGTAGTACGCTCAGACTAGCGGGAGGAGACAATCAGCCCCAGCATTTT.

The chain uses TRBV25-1 and TRBJ2-7; 7 nucleotides align to TRBD1. Trimming removed 5 bases from V and 0 bases from J; junction bases left unmatched: 10. CDR1 is MGHDK and CDR2 is SYGVNS in the germline V gene. The CDR3 contains 16 residues. This CDR3 reads CASSTLKQGSSYEQYF. The CDR3 DNA reads as TGTGCCAGCAGTACCTTGAAACAGGGGAGCTCCTACGAGCAGTACTTC.

This clone was detected a few times. The CDR3 loop reads CASSVEIGATNEKLFF. The CDR3 bases are TGTGCCAGCAGCGTAGAGATAGGAGCAACTAATGAAAAACTGTTTTTT. This chain links TRBV9 with TRBJ1-4; D unresolved. Deletions cut 0 bases from V and 0 bases from J, with 9 bases between. CDR3 length equals 16 residues. Germline CDR1 reads SGDLS; CDR2 reads YYNGEE.

This clone has just a few counts. This sequence joins TRBV2 and TRBJ1-5; 7 bases align to TRBD1. V lost 6 bases and J lost 0; bases outside the gene matches: 8. Germline V lookup: CDR1 SNHLY, CDR2 FYNNEI. This CDR3 has 16 residues. The CDR3 DNA is TGTGCCAGCAGAACACAGGGGATTACTAGCAATCAGCCCCAGCATTTT. This gives the protein CASRTQGITSNQPQHF.

In this sample, this clone turned up a few times. The V gene is TRBV6-6, the J gene TRBJ2-7, with TRBD1 matching 8 bases. CDR1 is MNHNY, CDR2 SVGAGI, per germline (reference sequence). With V trimmed by 8 bases and J by 6 bases, 6 bases remained unmatched. This CDR3 is built from 12 residues. CDR3 sequence (DNA): TGTGCCAGCCGCAGCCAGGGGGCCGAGCAGTACTTC. Encoded protein: CASRSQGAEQYF.

This clone has just a few counts. The chain employs TRBV5-1 and TRBJ2-1; 10 bases match TRBD2. The V gene end was trimmed by 2 bases and the J gene end by 6 bases; junction bases not matched to a gene: 5. The V gene's germline CDR1 is SGHRS and CDR2 YFSETQ. CDR3 length: 15 amino acids. The CDR3: CASSFGASGSNEQFF. The CDR3 bases are TGCGCCAGCAGCTTCGGAGCTAGCGGGAGCAATGAGCAGTTCTTC.

The J gene is TRBJ2-3, the V gene TRBV9, with a weak D call TRBD2 (6 bases). The CDR3 sequence is 15 residues long. Germline CDR1 and CDR2: SGDLS and YYNGEE. The V and J ends lost 3 bases and 0 bases respectively, with 11 bases between them. CDR3 sequence reads: CASSARGSSTDTQYF. CDR3 DNA sequence: TGTGCCAGCAGCGCCCGGGGGTCTAGCACAGATACGCAGTATTTT.

The chain has TRBV4-1 and TRBJ1-1; 7 positions match TRBD1. CDR1 and CDR2 (germline): MGHRA, YSYEKL. Trimming cost V 1 base and J 6 bases; bases outside gene matches: 11. This CDR3 has 16 amino acids. The chain's CDR3 is CASSQGPPGTDPEAFF. The CDR3 DNA follows: TGCGCCAGCAGCCAAGGACCACCTGGGACAGACCCTGAAGCTTTCTTT.

This chain joins TRBV5-4 and TRBJ2-3; D unresolved. The CDR3 is made up of 12 amino acids. Deletions cut 4 bases from V and 5 bases from J, with 8 bases between. Germline-derived CDR1 and CDR2 are SGHNT and YYREEE (reference sequence). CDR3 nucleotide sequence: TGTGCCAGCAGCAATACTGAAGATACGCAGTATTTT. Amino acid sequence: CASSNTEDTQYF.

The chain is built from TRBV29-1 and TRBJ2-1; TRBD1 agrees at 7 bases. The germline CDR1 and CDR2 sequences are SQVTM and ANQGSEA. There are 15 residues in the CDR3. The V segment lost 7 bases and the J segment 3 bases; nucleotides outside the gene matches: 12. CDR3 nucleotide sequence: TGCAGCGCCACAAACGACAGGGATTTCTACAATGAGCAGTTCTTC. It specifies CSATNDRDFYNEQFF.

The chain recombines TRBV5-6 with TRBJ2-1, with a weak D call TRBD1 (5 bases). The CDR3 totals 12 residues. V gave up 2 bases and J gave up 7 bases, with 7 bases separating them. CDR1 and CDR2 (germline): SGHDT, YYEEEE. CDR3 in DNA: TGTGCCAGCAGCTTAGGGGTTAATGAGCAGTTCTTC. It codes for CASSLGVNEQFF.

The V and J genes are TRBV7-3 and TRBJ2-6; 7 bases agree with TRBD1. The germline V gene encodes CDR1 SGHTA and CDR2 FQGTGA. Trimming at V came to 5 bases and at J to 1 base, leaving 5 bases not matched to a gene. The CDR3 runs 16 residues. CDR3 DNA: TGTGCCAGCAGCCTGCAGACAGGGTCTGGGGCCAACGTCCTGACTTTC. Translating gives CASSLQTGSGANVLTF.